These 27 T cell receptor beta chains share one sample of origin, sequenced in a study of T cells after yellow fever vaccination. Using its own MiXCR run on the 5' RACE reads, TCRdb lists one record per CDR3 protein. The data hold over 200,000 distinct CDR3 sequences, with over 6.5% observed a single time. This specimen was CD4+ T cells sorted from PBMCs, taken on the day of the yellow fever booster vaccination. The receptors were gathered from a young man who received the YFV17D yellow fever vaccine.

In this sample, this clonotype turned up many times. This rearrangement joins TRBV10-3 to TRBJ2-5, with D unclear. The CDR3 is 13 amino acids. Germline V CDR1 and CDR2: ENHRY, SYGVKD. The germline V and J ends were trimmed by 10 bases and 1 base, with 13 bases remaining between them. In DNA, the CDR3 is TGTGCCACCGGTCGGTCGAGCCAAGAGACCCAGTACTTC. It encodes CATGRSSQETQYF.

This chain joins TRBV7-2 and TRBJ2-1; 10 bases match TRBD2. The germline V gene encodes CDR1 SGHTA and CDR2 FQGNSA. This CDR3 is built from 17 residues. V shed 4 bases, J shed 0 bases, and the junction held 6 bases outside the gene matches. CDR3 amino acids: CASSYTGTSASYNEQFF. In DNA form, the CDR3 reads TGTGCCAGCAGCTATACCGGGACTAGCGCCTCCTACAATGAGCAGTTCTTC.

With respect to this clonotype: A much larger clone differs by one base, so this may be a read error. The V and J genes are TRBV14 and TRBJ2-3; D is unresolved. The CDR3 is 12 residues long. The germline V and J ends were trimmed by 7 bases and 3 bases, with 8 bases remaining between them. Germline values: CDR1 SGHDN, CDR2 FVKESK. The CDR3 sequence: CASIPLTDTQYF. In DNA, the CDR3 is TGTGCCAGCATCCCGTTGACAGATACGCAGTATTTT.

This clonotype was detected a few times. V usage is TRBV2 and J usage is TRBJ1-2, with a possible D match to TRBD1 (5 bases). The V end was cut by 6 bases, the J end by 7 bases, with 15 bases between. CDR1 is SNHLY, CDR2 FYNNEI, per germline. This CDR3 comprises 13 residues. The CDR3 DNA is TGTGCCAGCAGCAAAATGCAGGGATTTGGCTACACCTTC. Translating it yields CASSKMQGFGYTF.

This clonotype was seen repeatedly, ten times or more. This rearrangement joins TRBV20-1 to TRBJ2-1, with D hard to call. Per germline, CDR1 DFQATT and CDR2 SNEGSKA (reference sequence). The length of the CDR3 is 13 residues. The V end was cut by 0 bases, the J end by 5 bases, with 8 bases between. CDR3 loop: CSARDNFNNEQFF. The CDR3 DNA reads as TGCAGTGCTAGAGATAACTTCAACAATGAGCAGTTCTTC.

The chain employs TRBV6-2 or TRBV6-3 and TRBJ1-1; 7 positions match TRBD1. Germline V gene lookup returns CDR1 MNHEY and CDR2 SVGEGT. Trimming removed 6 bases from V and 4 bases from J; junction bases left unmatched: 8. The CDR3 contains 14 residues. CDR3 nucleotides: TGTGCCAGCAGCCGGATCCCAGGGGGCACTGAAGCTTTCTTT. This sequence encodes CASSRIPGGTEAFF.

This chain joins TRBV9 and TRBJ2-3; 7 bases fit TRBD1. After removal of 2 bases from V and 5 bases from J, the junction contained 11 bases not matched to a gene. This CDR3 is 16 amino acids long. Looked up from germline, CDR1 is SGDLS and CDR2 is YYNGEE. CDR3 protein: CASSVLGQGVKDTQYF. In nucleotides, the CDR3 is TGTGCCAGCAGCGTCCTCGGCCAGGGGGTTAAAGATACGCAGTATTTT.

A few counts support this clonotype. V and J are TRBV2 and TRBJ2-1; possible D gene TRBD1, 6 bases. The CDR3 totals 15 residues. Trimming left V 3 bases short and J 0 bases short, with 9 bases between. The germline gives CDR1 SNHLY, CDR2 FYNNEI. For the CDR3, the DNA is TGTGCCAGCAGTGACAGGGGCGGCTCCTACAATGAGCAGTTCTTC. It specifies CASSDRGGSYNEQFF.

In its sample, this clonotype was seen a few times. The chain recombines TRBV7-2 with TRBJ2-3; D is ambiguous. This CDR3 spans 11 amino acids. CDR1 is SGHTA, CDR2 FQGNSA, per germline. The V end was cut by 0 bases, the J end by 11 bases, with 6 bases between. The CDR3 DNA sequence: TGTGCCAGCAGCTTAGCCGCGAAGCAGTATTTT. Translating it yields CASSLAAKQYF.

In this sample, this clonotype turned up many times. The V gene is TRBV7-2, the J gene TRBJ2-7; D call uncertain. The CDR3 extends over 12 amino acids. Trimming took 5 bases from V and 6 from J, leaving 11 bases between them. From germline, CDR1 is SGHTA and CDR2 FQGNSA. The CDR3 bases are TGTGCCAGCAGCGACCTTGGGGTCGAGCAGTACTTC. Amino acids: CASSDLGVEQYF.

This clonotype has more than one count but fewer than ten. The rearrangement links TRBV12-3 or TRBV12-4 to TRBJ2-1; TRBD2 agrees at 10 bases. Trimming removed 2 bases from V and 7 bases from J; junction bases left unmatched: 11. This CDR3 has 17 residues. The CDR3 coding sequence is TGTGCCAGCAGTTTAAGTTTGAGGAGCGGGAGGGGGAATGAGCAGTTCTTC. It codes for CASSLSLRSGRGNEQFF.

This clonotype was detected many times. This rearrangement joins TRBV5-1 to TRBJ2-3, with 8 positions matching TRBD2. This CDR3 spans 15 amino acids. The junction had 4 bases not matched to a gene; V was cut back by 4 bases and J by 0 bases. Germline lookup yields CDR1 SGHRS and CDR2 YFSETQ. The CDR3 region is CASSEPSGSTDTQYF. CDR3 DNA sequence: TGCGCCAGCAGCGAACCTAGCGGGAGCACAGATACGCAGTATTTT.

The chain joins TRBV29-1 to TRBJ2-3; a weak D match, TRBD1 (6 bases). Trimming removed 5 bases from V and 2 bases from J, with 17 bases in between. The CDR3 consists of 15 residues. Germline V gene sequence: CDR1 SQVTM, CDR2 ANQGSEA. CDR3 loop: CSVRQGIESTDTQYF. CDR3 bases: TGCAGCGTTAGGCAGGGGATCGAGTCCACAGATACGCAGTATTTT.

Ten or more counts support this clonotype. This rearrangement joins TRBV29-1 to TRBJ1-5, with a possible D match to TRBD1 (5 bases). Germline-derived CDR1 and CDR2 are SQVTM and ANQGSEA. This CDR3 is built from 13 residues. The V gene lost 7 bases and the J gene lost 5 bases, with 15 bases spanning the gap. CDR3 DNA sequence: TGCAGCGCCAAAAATCGGGGGGATCAGCCCCAGCATTTT. Amino acid sequence: CSAKNRGDQPQHF.

This clonotype was counted ten times or more. V is TRBV7-9 and J is TRBJ2-1; maybe TRBD2 (5 bases). This CDR3 region has 15 residues. Germline loops: CDR1 SEHNR, CDR2 FQNEAQ (reference sequence). The germline V and J ends were trimmed by 1 base and 5 bases, with 12 bases remaining between them. The CDR3 nucleotides are TGTGCCAGCAGCTTAGTTTTGACTACCCACAATGAGCAGTTCTTC. Amino acids: CASSLVLTTHNEQFF.

This clonotype has at least ten counts. The J gene is TRBJ2-2, the V gene TRBV12-3 or TRBV12-4, with D unresolved. The length of the CDR3 is 15 residues. Trimming stripped 7 bases from V and 8 bases from J, with 20 bases between. CDR3 coding DNA: TGTGCCAGCACCCACCCCTCTCGAGGCGTGGGGGAGCTGTTTTTT. This encodes CASTHPSRGVGELFF.

This clonotype was observed a few times. The chain joins TRBV7-2 to TRBJ2-1; maybe TRBD1 (5 bases). V lost 3 bases and J 5 bases, leaving 11 bases between the germline ends. The germline gives CDR1 SGHTA, CDR2 FQGNSA. The CDR3 length is 14 residues. CDR3 in DNA: TGTGCCAGCAGCTTGACAGCCTCTAACAATGAGCAGTTCTTC. Its translation is CASSLTASNNEQFF.

Points on this clonotype: This may come from a read error, since a much larger clone is one base off. V is TRBV6-5 and J is TRBJ2-5; 10 bases agree with TRBD2. The CDR3 contains 15 residues. The V gene's germline CDR1 is MNHEY and CDR2 SVGAGI. The CDR3 region is CASGYYVSGRETQYF. CDR3 sequence (DNA): TGTGCCAGCGGTTATTACGTTAGCGGGAGGGAGACCCAGTACTTC.

The chain couples TRBV29-1 to TRBJ2-1; D unresolved. Germline V gives CDR1 SQVTM, CDR2 ANQGSEA. The CDR3 sequence is 14 residues long. V was clipped by 4 bases and J by 0 bases, with 10 bases between them. The CDR3 sequence: CSVGMLSSYNEQFF. CDR3 in DNA: TGCAGCGTTGGAATGCTCAGCTCCTACAATGAGCAGTTCTTC.

This clonotype has at least ten counts. The chain combines TRBV15 with TRBJ2-3; a weak D match, TRBD1 (5 bases). This CDR3 comprises 14 residues. V dropped 0 bases and J dropped 5 bases, with 9 bases sitting between them. Germline assignment: CDR1 LNHNV and CDR2 YYDKDF (reference sequence). CDR3 DNA: TGTGCCACCAGCAGAGACCAGGGTAAAGATACGCAGTATTTT. It encodes CATSRDQGKDTQYF.

The chain is built from TRBV6-1 and TRBJ1-6; D unresolved. Looked up from germline, CDR1 is MNHNS and CDR2 is SASEGT. This CDR3 contains 13 residues. V lost 6 bases and J 7 bases, leaving 10 bases between the germline ends. CDR3 DNA sequence: TGTGCCAGCAGCACCCGTCCCAATTCACCCCTCCACTTT. It is translated as CASSTRPNSPLHF.

There are a few counts of this clonotype. The chain uses TRBV10-1 and TRBJ2-3; 9 positions match TRBD1. The CDR3 runs to 18 residues. The V gene end was trimmed by 3 bases and the J gene end by 4 bases; junction bases not matched to a gene: 14. CDR1 WNHNN and CDR2 SYGVQD come from the germline V gene (reference sequence). As DNA, the CDR3 is TGCGCCAGCAGTGATTCCGGGACAGGGAGGCCATTGTCAGATACGCAGTATTTT. Translating it yields CASSDSGTGRPLSDTQYF.

This clonotype occurred many times. The chain employs TRBV7-2 and TRBJ2-5; 7 bases are a match to TRBD2. Germline CDR1 reads SGHTA; CDR2 reads FQGNSA. CDR3 size: 14 residues. J lost 4 bases, V lost 3 bases, and 5 bases had no gene match. For the CDR3, the DNA is TGTGCCAGCAGCTTCGGGGGGTTCGGAGAGACCCAGTACTTC. As protein: CASSFGGFGETQYF.

This clonotype was seen only a few times. This sequence may be a read error, since a much larger clone differs from it by one base. The V call is TRBV4-3, the J call TRBJ1-2, with 9 bases aligning to TRBD1. This CDR3 has 15 amino acids. Germline V gives CDR1 LGHNA, CDR2 YSLEER. DNA for the CDR3: TGCACCAGCAGCCAAGACCTACAGGGGGCCCTCGGCTACACCTTC. It specifies CTSSQDLQGALGYTF.

A few counts support this clonotype. The chain links TRBV9 to TRBJ2-5; 7 bases line up with TRBD2. The CDR3 is 15 amino acids. V trimming: 0 bases; J trimming: 4 bases; junction bases outside the gene matches: 6. CDR1 and CDR2 (germline): SGDLS, YYNGEE. CDR3 nucleotides: TGTGCCAGCAGCGTAGCTGAGGGAGGGCGAGAGACCCAGTACTTC. It yields the protein CASSVAEGGRETQYF.

This clonotype was counted between two and nine times. The V gene is TRBV10-3, the J gene TRBJ1-1, with a possible D match to TRBD1 (5 bases). From germline, CDR1 is ENHRY and CDR2 SYGVKD. The CDR3 is made up of 13 amino acids. Trimming took off 7 bases at V and 0 bases at J, with 9 bases between the two ends. The CDR3 region has the DNA TGTGCCATCACCCAGGGTATGAACACTGAAGCTTTCTTT. Protein product: CAITQGMNTEAFF.

This clonotype appeared a few times. CDR3 in amino acids: CASSADRVPHEQYF. CDR3 nucleotides: TGTGCCAGTAGCGCAGACAGGGTTCCCCACGAGCAGTACTTC. V usage is TRBV19 and J usage is TRBJ2-7, with 7 bases that match TRBD1. V was clipped by 6 bases and J by 5 bases; unmatched bases: 10. CDR1 and CDR2 (germline): LNHDA, SQIVND (reference sequence). The CDR3 consists of 14 residues.